Shown below are 20 T cell receptor beta chains from a single sample sequenced in a study of cytomegalovirus exposure and HLA in healthy donors. Some clones are missing from TCRdb's copy, which holds only in-frame ones; the method was immunoSEQ multiplex PCR. The data hold about 310,000 clones, with around 90% observed a single time. Specimen: PBMCs. These receptors came from a man aged 30 to 45 in good health and CMV-seronegative.

This chain joins TRBV29-1 and TRBJ2-1, with 8 nucleotides matching TRBD1. The length of the CDR3 is 13 residues. Looked up from germline, CDR1 is SQVTM and CDR2 is ANQGSEA. V gave up 6 bases and J gave up 3 bases; unmatched junction bases: 4. The CDR3 protein is CSVLGQGYNEQFF. As DNA, the CDR3 is TGCAGCGTCCTAGGACAGGGCTACAATGAGCAGTTCTTC.

In its sample, this clone was seen a few times. The rearrangement joins TRBV4-2 to TRBJ2-6, with D possibly matching TRBD1 (5 bases). This CDR3 has 18 residues. Germline values: CDR1 LGHNA, CDR2 YNFKEQ. The V gene lost 5 bases and the J gene lost 5 bases, with 22 bases spanning the gap. The CDR3 DNA is TGTGCCAGCAGCAGGGGCATCAAAGGTTACAGTCGGGCCAACGTCCTGACTTTC. Translation: CASSRGIKGYSRANVLTF.

The V call is TRBV2, the J call TRBJ2-7; D remains unclear. The germline gives CDR1 SNHLY, CDR2 FYNNEI. The CDR3 consists of 15 residues. V was shortened by 6 bases and J by 3 bases, with 18 bases between the two germline ends. Here the CDR3 reads CASSLTDTPNYEQYF. Written as DNA, the CDR3 is TGTGCCAGCAGCCTAACAGACACCCCGAACTACGAGCAGTACTTC.

This clone was counted only a few times. This chain links TRBV13 with TRBJ1-6, with D hard to call. V was clipped by 5 bases and J by 4 bases, with 3 bases between them. The CDR3 contains 12 residues. Germline CDR1 PRHDT, CDR2 FYEKMQ (reference sequence). CDR3 in amino acids: CASSQYNSPLHF. In DNA form, the CDR3 reads TGTGCCAGCAGCCAATATAATTCACCCCTCCACTTT.

The chain uses TRBV20-1 and TRBJ2-5; D is unclear. This CDR3 spans 11 amino acids. Per the germline V gene, CDR1 is DFQATT and CDR2 is SNEGSKA (reference sequence). With 6 bases removed from V and 7 bases from J, the gap between germline ends came to 12 bases. The CDR3 protein is CSATPSRTQYF. CDR3 sequence (DNA): TGCAGTGCCACCCCATCGCGGACCCAGTACTTC.

This chain joins TRBV4-1 and TRBJ1-1; 8 nucleotides agree with TRBD1. CDR1 is MGHRA, CDR2 YSYEKL, per germline. CDR3 length: 17 amino acids. J was trimmed by 5 bases and V by 0 bases; bases with no gene match: 11. CDR3 residues: CASSQDSPGGRDTEAFF. The CDR3, as DNA: TGCGCCAGCAGCCAAGACAGTCCAGGGGGCCGGGATACTGAAGCTTTCTTT.

The V call is TRBV7-9, the J call TRBJ2-7, with TRBD2 as a possible D gene (6 bases). From germline, CDR1 is SEHNR and CDR2 FQNEAQ (reference sequence). Trimming removed 4 bases from V and 4 bases from J, with 11 bases in between. The CDR3 runs 13 residues. The CDR3 bases are TGTGCCAGCAGCTCATCAGGGAGGTACGAGCAGTACTTC. It is translated as CASSSSGRYEQYF.

The chain couples TRBV27 to TRBJ1-5, with D maybe TRBD1 (6 bases). CDR3 length: 14 residues. V lost 6 bases, J lost 3 bases, and 12 bases lay in between. From germline, CDR1 is MNHEY and CDR2 SMNVEV (reference sequence). The CDR3 is CASSVNRDNQPQHF. The CDR3 nucleotides read TGTGCCAGCAGCGTAAACAGGGACAATCAGCCCCAGCATTTT.

CDR3 nucleotide sequence: TGTGCCAGCAGTTTACCCCGTGGGGAGGGCAGCAATCAGCCCCAGCATTTT. It is translated as CASSLPRGEGSNQPQHF. V usage is TRBV28 and J usage is TRBJ1-5, with D unclear. V lost 2 bases and J lost 1, with 15 bases in between. CDR1 is MDHEN and CDR2 is SYDVKM in the germline V gene. The CDR3 totals 17 residues.

The rearrangement uses TRBV19 and TRBJ1-2, with 10 positions matching TRBD1. Germline V gene lookup returns CDR1 LNHDA and CDR2 SQIVND (reference sequence). Trimming cost V 6 bases and J 0 bases; bases outside gene matches: 10. The CDR3 sequence is 17 residues long. This CDR3 is CASRRQGALGANYGYTF. DNA of the CDR3: TGTGCCAGTAGGAGACAGGGGGCGTTAGGAGCTAACTATGGCTACACCTTC.

The chain employs TRBV7-6 and TRBJ2-6; D might be TRBD1 (8 bases). The CDR3 has 18 residues. The V end lost 4 bases, the J end lost 2 bases, and 18 bases lay between the germline ends. Germline assignment: CDR1 SGHVS and CDR2 FNYEAQ. CDR3 protein: CASSSQGGIIAGANVLTF. Here the CDR3 DNA reads TGTGCCAGCAGCTCACAGGGGGGGATTATCGCTGGGGCCAACGTCCTGACTTTC. The whole variable domain, remainder taken from reference TRBV7-6 and TRBJ2-6, is GAGVSQSPRYKVTKRGQDVALRCDPISGHVSLYWYRQALGQGPEFLTYFNYEAQQDKSGLPNDRFSAERPEGSISTLTIQRTEQRDSAMYRCASSSQGGIIAGANVLTFGAGSRLTVL.

This clone has just one count. The gene calls are TRBV5-5 and TRBJ1-4; possibly TRBD1 for D (6 bases). V was trimmed by 4 bases and J by 7 bases, leaving 17 bases between them. This CDR3 is built from 15 residues. Germline V gene lookup returns CDR1 SGHKS and CDR2 YYEKEE (reference sequence). The CDR3 coding sequence is TGTGCCAGCAGCAGCGGCAGGGGCGGGGGTGAAAAACTGTTTTTT. This encodes CASSSGRGGGEKLFF.

The V and J genes are TRBV6-7 and TRBJ2-7; 9 positions match TRBD1. TRBV6-7 is flagged as an ORF with uncertain function. The V segment lost 7 bases and the J segment 3 bases; nucleotides outside the gene matches: 7. This CDR3 comprises 14 residues. CDR3 nucleotide sequence: TGTGCCAGCATGAGGGACAGGGTCCACTACGAGCAGTACTTC. This gives the protein CASMRDRVHYEQYF.

The V and J genes are TRBV18 and TRBJ2-6; D gene ambiguous. Per germline, CDR1 KGHSH and CDR2 LQKENI. There are 17 residues in the CDR3. The V end lost 1 base, the J end lost 0 bases, and 10 bases lay between the germline ends. The CDR3 nucleotides read TGTGCCAGCTCACCACTGGGCCAGGTCTCTGGGGCCAACGTCCTGACTTTC. It yields the protein CASSPLGQVSGANVLTF.

This chain joins TRBV28 and TRBJ1-1; no definite D call. The germline V and J ends were trimmed by 2 bases and 0 bases, with 10 bases remaining between them. Germline values: CDR1 MDHEN, CDR2 SYDVKM. The CDR3 spans 15 residues. CDR3 amino acids: CASSLRSQVNTEAFF. The CDR3 nucleotides are TGTGCCAGCAGTTTAAGGTCTCAGGTGAACACTGAAGCTTTCTTT.

V and J are TRBV9 and TRBJ2-3; D may be TRBD2 (5 bases). The CDR3 runs 16 residues. V was shortened by 0 bases and J by 11 bases, with 22 bases between the two germline ends. The V gene's germline CDR1 is SGDLS and CDR2 YYNGEE. DNA for the CDR3: TGTGCCAGCAGCGTAGCGCGGCAGGCACCCCACGGGGTGCAGTATTTT. This gives the protein CASSVARQAPHGVQYF.

This chain links TRBV5-1 with TRBJ1-6, with a weak D call TRBD1 (5 bases). Per the germline V gene, CDR1 is SGHRS and CDR2 is YFSETQ. With 2 bases removed from V and 7 bases from J, the gap between germline ends came to 16 bases. The CDR3 extends over 16 amino acids. DNA for the CDR3: TGCGCCAGCAGCTTACAACCGGGACTGACCAATTCACCCCTCCACTTT. This encodes CASSLQPGLTNSPLHF.

The V call is TRBV4-1, the J call TRBJ2-2; D unresolved. The CDR3 contains 16 residues. The germline V gene encodes CDR1 MGHRA and CDR2 YSYEKL. Trimming shortened V by 0 bases and J by 4 bases, and 12 bases separated the two germline ends. CDR3 coding DNA: TGCGCCAGCAGCCAAGAGGCCCTTACCCTCACCGGGGAGCTGTTTTTT. Translation: CASSQEALTLTGELFF.

This clone has only a few counts. This chain joins TRBV10-3 and TRBJ1-6; possible D gene TRBD1, 5 bases. V was clipped by 2 bases and J by 10 bases, with 15 bases between them. From germline, CDR1 is ENHRY and CDR2 SYGVKD. The CDR3 sequence is 15 residues long. CDR3 protein: CAISEMEGKGSPLHF. The CDR3 DNA sequence: TGTGCCATCAGTGAGATGGAGGGGAAGGGATCACCCCTCCACTTT.

CDR3 in amino acids: CASSWTGENSPLHF. For the CDR3, the DNA is TGCGCCAGCAGCTGGACAGGGGAGAATTCACCCCTCCACTTT. This chain joins TRBV5-1 and TRBJ1-6; 9 nucleotides match TRBD1. V lost 3 bases, J lost 7 bases, and 2 bases stayed unmatched. Germline loops: CDR1 SGHRS, CDR2 YFSETQ. CDR3 size: 14 residues.